The clone carrying this T cell receptor (beta chain) was counted a single time. As yet, its antigen is unknown. Libraries were prepared by immunoSEQ multiplex PCR; TCRdb keeps only in-frame clonotypes and omits some of them. Of roughly 81,000 clones in the sample, 84% were seen once. V gave up 7 bases and J gave up 4 bases; unmatched junction bases: 10. The CDR3 is made up of 15 amino acids. CDR1 LNHDA and CDR2 SQIVND come from the germline V gene (reference sequence). These data are taken from a study of identifying expanded T cells in peripheral blood. Study-wide results and limits: Differentially abundant clones: about 1.3 between replicates, 15 to 17 at around 14 days, approximately 18 at four. Variance in clone template counts between roughly two-week samples significantly increased with total template count across all healthy donors.

The chain is built from TRBV19 and TRBJ2-1, with 7 bases fitting TRBD2. Sequencing was performed on blood. The source of this sequence is a person between 18 and 75 years old in good health. CDR3 nucleotides: TGTGCCAGTAAGCCGGGGGGTCTTCGTTACAATGAGCAGTTCTTC. This codes for CASKPGGLRYNEQFF.